This is a list of T cell receptor beta chains from one sample in a study of T cells expressing NK-cell markers. Reanalyzing the 5' RACE reads, TCRdb keeps one entry per CDR3 protein, without DNA. This repertoire includes roughly 170,000 distinct CDR3 sequences. The specimen was blood T cells: a sorted CD56 or NKG2C T cell subset, CD4+ or CD8+ T cells, or bulk PBMC T cells (not recorded which). The receptor set was obtained from a woman between 18 and 69 years old in good health. CDR3s include the opening cysteine and the closing phenylalanine or tryptophan.

TRBJ1-1 TRBV5-1 CASSLAGGGRGEAFF
TRBJ1-4 TRBV4-1 CASSQLVLREKLFF
TRBJ1-5 TRBV9 CASSVGTLANQPQHF
TRBJ2-7 TRBV6-1 CASSKDRGPSYEQYF
TRBJ2-3 TRBV24-1 CATSTGDTQYF
TRBJ1-5 TRBV30 CAWSSQGNQPQHF
TRBJ2-1 TRBV3-1 CASSQSASGEQFF
TRBJ1-1 TRBV2 CASRIKMGTGGTEAFF
TRBJ1-5 TRBV18 CASSGQTDQPQHF
TRBJ2-1 TRBV6-5 CASTAGNHEQFF
TRBJ2-3 TRBV7-9 CASSLRDRGSTQYF
TRBJ2-7 TRBV20-1 CSARVSGRAHEQYF
TRBJ2-3 TRBV5-1 CASRQGSREDTQYF
TRBJ2-2 TRBV18 CASSPTSGGRKNTGELFF
TRBJ2-5 TRBV5-1 CASSLGTSRETQYF
TRBJ2-7 TRBV4-1 CASSQMTGGPYEQYF
TRBJ2-5 TRBV11-2 CASSPASGRLTGTQYF
TRBJ1-2 TRBV5-5 CASSLVESSSF
TRBJ2-2 TRBV20-1 CSARDEGSGAGELFF
TRBJ2-3 TRBV19 CASSRGDSSTDTQYF
TRBJ1-1 TRBV28 CASNMGGTNTEAFF
TRBJ2-7 TRBV25-1 CASSVPGLGYYEQYF
TRBJ2-7 TRBV5-5 CASSRVWGGEQYF
TRBJ1-6 TRBV20-1 CSAWDRTHYNSPLHF
TRBJ2-2 TRBV11-3 CASSSTGFTGELFF
TRBJ2-5 TRBV30 CAWRWGIQETQYF
TRBJ1-3 TRBV5-1 CASTDLSGNTIYF
TRBJ2-5 TRBV4-2 CASSQKQGAGETQYF
TRBJ2-5 TRBV5-1 CASSLGGGQGWETQYF
TRBJ2-1 TRBV14 CASSQDRGSSGTLRGNEQFF
TRBJ1-4 TRBV2 CASSGQGASNEKLFF
TRBJ1-2 TRBV5-1 CASSLALRMGYTF
TRBJ2-1 TRBV4-2 CASSPTSGPSYNEQFF
TRBJ2-3 TRBV3-1 CASSQAIWGLQSGTDTQYF
TRBJ2-3 TRBV7-3 CASGKMTDTQYF
TRBJ2-7 TRBV20-1 CSARGGKSYEQYF